This TCR beta chain was observed in a study of T cells in Graves' hyperthyroidism and ophthalmopathy. Background on the study: Peripheral blood was taken when the disease was first diagnosed, before any treatment began.

The CDR3 regions of TCR beta were amplified from RNA transcripts. During a first-round RT-PCR of the TCR CDR3, the HTBI primer set was used. TCRdb reprocessed the multiplex PCR reads with MiXCR, giving one entry per CDR3 protein. This sample has roughly 600,000 distinct CDR3 sequences, with more than 14% found just once. The CDR3 loop spans 14 amino acids. Trimming removed 10 bases from V and 2 bases from J, with 15 bases in between. Germline V gene data show CDR1 as LNHDA and CDR2 as SQIVND (reference sequence). Patients with uncontrolled infections, other autoimmune diseases, pregnancy or lactation were excluded.

The clonotype comes from a woman aged 50 to 60 with Graves' ophthalmopathy. The chain has TRBV19 and TRBJ1-5; D uncertain. Sequencing was performed on blood. CDR3 loop: CATKEVRRNQPQHF. DNA for the CDR3: TGTGCCACCAAGGAGGTTAGACGCAATCAGCCCCAGCATTTT.